A single count supports the clone carrying this T cell receptor beta chain. Its antigen is currently unknown. Trimming took 5 bases from V and 2 from J; bases not matched to a gene: 5. CDR1 SGHVS and CDR2 FNYEAQ come from the germline V gene. The CDR3 contains 16 residues. TCRdb analysed the reads with MiXCR anew, one entry per CDR3 protein. The repertoire holds roughly 700,000 distinct CDR3 sequences, with about 33% as singletons. The data were taken from a study of T cell repertoires in cytomegalovirus infection. About the research overall: Through public TCR beta signatures, both CMV infection and matching HLA type were indicated.

This chain connects TRBV7-6 to TRBJ2-1; 11 nucleotides line up with TRBD2. This receptor was taken from a human donor in good health (CMV status not recorded). Some clones in this sample may be carry-over from other donors' samples. This specimen consisted of cultured PBMCs, obtained from culture after CMV antigen stimulation. The CDR3 reads CASSPGLAVTYNEQFF. Written as DNA, the CDR3 is TGTGCCAGCAGCCCGGGACTAGCGGTAACCTACAATGAGCAGTTCTTC.